The sequence of this T cell receptor (beta chain) was determined in a study of blood T cells in healthy people across ages. Sample-barcoded 5' priming and a J-beta primer mix drove a second PCR of about 6 to 11 cycles. Each CDR3 protein gets one entry after TCRdb re-called the 5' RACE reads with MiXCR. Among about 1 million distinct CDR3 sequences, roughly 45% were seen once, and the ten largest hold approximately 19%. Germline CDR1 KGHSH, CDR2 LQKENI. The CDR3 totals 18 residues. Trimming stripped 0 bases from V and 2 bases from J, with 19 bases between. Points on this clonotype: Its target is not known.

Overall study findings and caveats: In long-lived donors, naive CD4+ cell counts and diversity exceeded those of aged donors.

This TCR derives from a woman aged 60 to 75 in good health. Material for sequencing was blood. The genes are TRBV18 and TRBJ2-5; maybe TRBD2 (5 bases). CDR3 DNA: TGTGCCAGCTCACCACCACCCGTTCGGGCCTGGGAGCAAGAGACCCAGTACTTC. Protein: CASSPPPVRAWEQETQYF.